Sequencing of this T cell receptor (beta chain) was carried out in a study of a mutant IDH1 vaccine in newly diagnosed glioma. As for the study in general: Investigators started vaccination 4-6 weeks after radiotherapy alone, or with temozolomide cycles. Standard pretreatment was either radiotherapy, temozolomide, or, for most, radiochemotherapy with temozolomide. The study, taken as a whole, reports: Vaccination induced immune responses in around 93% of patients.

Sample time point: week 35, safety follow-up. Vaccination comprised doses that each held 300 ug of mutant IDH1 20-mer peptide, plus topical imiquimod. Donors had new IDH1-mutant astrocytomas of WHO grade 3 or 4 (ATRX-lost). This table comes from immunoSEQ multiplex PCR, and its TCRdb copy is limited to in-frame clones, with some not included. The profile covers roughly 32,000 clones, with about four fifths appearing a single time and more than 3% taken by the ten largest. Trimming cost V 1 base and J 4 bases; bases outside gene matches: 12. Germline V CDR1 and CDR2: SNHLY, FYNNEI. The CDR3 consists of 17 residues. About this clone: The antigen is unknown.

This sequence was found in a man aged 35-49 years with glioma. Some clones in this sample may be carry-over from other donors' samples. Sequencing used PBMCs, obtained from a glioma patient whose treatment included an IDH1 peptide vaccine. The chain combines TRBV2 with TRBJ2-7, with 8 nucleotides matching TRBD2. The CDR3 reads CASSEGVGKRGWYEQYF. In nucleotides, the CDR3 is TGTGCCAGCAGTGAAGGGGTGGGGAAGCGGGGGTGGTACGAGCAGTACTTC.